The T cell receptor (beta chain) under discussion was sequenced for a study of coeliac disease. Regarding the study as a whole: TRB repertoires were largely private, with most amino acid sequences found in only one sample.

CDR1 is SGHVS and CDR2 is FQNEAQ in the germline V gene. J gave up 1 base and V 7 bases, and 2 bases lay outside the gene matches. The CDR3 has 14 amino acids. Sequenced by immunoSEQ multiplex PCR; TCRdb stores in-frame clones only, minus some. The sample contains several thousand clones, 55% to 65% of which appear only once. Concerning this clone: Its antigen is currently unknown.

The sequencing input was lymphocytes from the gut lamina propria. This receptor was obtained from a man aged 60 to 69 with celiac disease on a gluten-free diet. V and J are TRBV7-8 and TRBJ2-2; 8 nucleotides align to TRBD1. This CDR3 is CASTDRVNTGELFF. DNA for the CDR3: TGTGCCAGCACGGACAGGGTGAACACCGGGGAGCTGTTTTTT.